Below, 20 T cell receptor beta chains from the same sample are listed, as sequenced in a study of blood T cell repertoires in COVID-19 (dated by TCRdb to 2020 to 2021). Library method: the immunoSEQ multiplex PCR assay. TCRdb carries this immuneACCESS record with in-frame sequences only. Its versions omit some clonotypes, under half of them owing to an unresolved V gene in the studies checked, with the rest unexplained. Counted in this sample were 300,000 to 400,000 clones; around nine tenths of them appeared once. Less than 3.5% of the sample belongs to the ten largest clones. Input material: peripheral blood. The source is a human donor in a cohort sampled during active COVID-19.

This chain uses TRBV7-2 with TRBJ2-7; maybe TRBD1 (6 bases). Germline-derived CDR1 and CDR2 are SGHTA and FQGNSA. With 8 bases removed from V and 0 bases from J, the gap between germline ends came to 14 bases. The CDR3 has 14 amino acids. The CDR3 DNA follows: TGTGCCAGCCCCCCGGGCAGGGGCTCCTACGAGCAGTACTTC. Amino acids: CASPPGRGSYEQYF. Filled out from reference TRBV7-2 and TRBJ2-7, the complete variable domain reads GAGVSQSPSNKVTEKGKDVELRCDPISGHTALYWYRQSLGQGLEFLIYFQGNSAPDKSGLPSDRFSAERTGGSVSTLTIQRTQQEDSAVYLCASPPGRGSYEQYFGPGTRLTVT.

The J gene is TRBJ1-2, the V gene TRBV27, with 7 bases that match TRBD1. The CDR3 has 13 amino acids. Germline values: CDR1 MNHEY, CDR2 SMNVEV (reference sequence). The J segment lost 4 bases and the V segment lost 6 bases, leaving 5 bases of the junction unmatched. CDR3 bases: TGTGCCAGCAGCTTGACAGGGTTCTATGGCTACACCTTC. It yields the protein CASSLTGFYGYTF.

V is TRBV20-1 and J is TRBJ2-7, with TRBD2 matching over 7 bases. The germline CDR1 and CDR2 sequences are DFQATT and SNEGSKA (reference sequence). V lost 5 bases and J lost 3; bases outside the gene matches: 1. The CDR3 is 11 residues long. In nucleotides, the CDR3 is TGCAGTGCTCTAGCGGTCTACGAGCAGTACTTC. Amino acids: CSALAVYEQYF.

The chain uses TRBV2 and TRBJ2-2; 10 bases line up with TRBD2. J was trimmed by 2 bases and V by 4 bases; bases with no gene match: 7. The CDR3 extends over 17 amino acids. CDR1 SNHLY and CDR2 FYNNEI come from the germline V gene. This chain's CDR3 is CASSVRGTSVNTGELFF. The CDR3 DNA reads as TGTGCCAGCAGTGTGCGAGGGACTAGCGTAAACACCGGGGAGCTGTTTTTT.

The chain combines TRBV4-1 with TRBJ2-1, with TRBD2 matching 11 bases. V was clipped by 4 bases and J by 0 bases; unmatched bases: 5. The CDR3 loop spans 17 amino acids. The germline gives CDR1 MGHRA, CDR2 YSYEKL. The CDR3 protein is CASSRTSGRSSYNEQFF. The CDR3 nucleotides are TGCGCCAGCAGCCGGACTAGCGGGCGTAGCTCCTACAATGAGCAGTTCTTC.

This chain links TRBV9 with TRBJ2-3, with 8 bases lining up with TRBD2. The CDR3 consists of 15 residues. Germline-derived CDR1 and CDR2 are SGDLS and YYNGEE. J was trimmed by 2 bases and V by 1 base; bases with no gene match: 3. In DNA, the CDR3 is TGTGCCAGCAGCGTAACTAGCGGATTCACAGATACGCAGTATTTT. This encodes CASSVTSGFTDTQYF.

This rearrangement joins TRBV9 to TRBJ2-5; the D gene is possibly TRBD1 (6 bases). The germline V gene has CDR1 SGDLS and CDR2 YYNGEE. This CDR3 is 16 amino acids long. The V end was cut by 0 bases, the J end by 5 bases, with 17 bases between. Here the CDR3 DNA reads TGTGCCAGCAGCGTAGGGGGCAGGGGCTTCCGGGAGACCCAGTACTTC. Encoded protein: CASSVGGRGFRETQYF.

The chain is built from TRBV2 and TRBJ1-2, with a weak D call TRBD1 (5 bases). V was trimmed by 6 bases and J by 4 bases, leaving 15 bases between them. This CDR3 has 14 amino acids. CDR1 and CDR2 from the germline V gene are SNHLY and FYNNEI. CDR3 in DNA: TGTGCCAGCAGGGCGAAACAGGCGTCCTATGGCTACACCTTC. This sequence encodes CASRAKQASYGYTF.

The V and J genes are TRBV10-3 and TRBJ1-5, with a tentative D call TRBD1 (6 bases). The V end was cut by 10 bases, the J end by 1 base, with 11 bases between. The CDR3 length is 13 residues. Germline V CDR1 and CDR2: ENHRY, SYGVKD. CDR3 sequence: CATAGQSNQPQHF. The CDR3 nucleotides are TGTGCCACCGCTGGACAGAGCAATCAGCCCCAGCATTTT.

The CDR3 DNA follows: TGTGCCAGCGAAACTACGGATTCCCCCAAGAGATGGACCCAGTACTTC. It translates to CASETTDSPKRWTQYF. This chain connects TRBV7-9 to TRBJ2-5; D call uncertain. This CDR3 comprises 16 residues. Germline V CDR1 and CDR2: SEHNR, FQNEAQ (reference sequence). Trimming took 8 bases from V and 7 from J, leaving 26 bases between them.

CDR3 region: CASSTRDFYGETQYF. The CDR3 nucleotides read TGTGCCAGTAGTACCCGGGACTTTTATGGGGAGACCCAGTACTTC. V gene TRBV19 combines with J gene TRBJ2-5; possibly TRBD2 for D (6 bases). The CDR3 covers 15 residues. Germline CDR1 and CDR2: LNHDA and SQIVND (reference sequence). Trimming shortened V by 4 bases and J by 5 bases, and 17 bases separated the two germline ends.

The chain recombines TRBV6-5 with TRBJ1-2; TRBD1 agrees at 7 bases. V lost 7 bases to trimming and J lost 7 bases; unmatched junction nucleotides: 12. Per germline, CDR1 MNHEY and CDR2 SVGAGI. This CDR3 has 14 residues. CDR3 residues: CASTRGGPGGGYTF. CDR3 nucleotide sequence: TGTGCCAGCACCCGAGGGGGACCAGGGGGTGGCTACACCTTC.

This chain links TRBV5-4 with TRBJ2-2, with 11 bases that match TRBD1. Germline V lookup: CDR1 SGHNT, CDR2 YYREEE (reference sequence). This CDR3 is built from 15 residues. Trimming took 3 bases from V and 2 from J; bases not matched to a gene: 0. CDR3: CASSWTGGNTGELFF. In DNA form, the CDR3 reads TGTGCCAGCAGCTGGACAGGGGGCAACACCGGGGAGCTGTTTTTT.

V and J are TRBV29-1 and TRBJ2-5; TRBD2 aligns across 10 bases. This CDR3 comprises 19 residues. Germline values: CDR1 SQVTM, CDR2 ANQGSEA. V gave up 3 bases and J gave up 5 bases; unmatched junction bases: 21. This CDR3 is CSVEMSHRGASGGGETQYF. DNA for the CDR3: TGCAGCGTTGAGATGAGTCATAGAGGAGCTAGCGGGGGAGGGGAGACCCAGTACTTC.

The chain is built from TRBV19 and TRBJ1-4; D call uncertain. This CDR3 has 12 amino acids. CDR1 and CDR2 (germline): LNHDA, SQIVND (reference sequence). V was clipped by 4 bases and J by 5 bases, with 5 bases between them. CDR3 sequence: CASSSQNEKLFF. CDR3 in DNA: TGTGCCAGTAGTAGTCAGAATGAAAAACTGTTTTTT.

The V and J genes are TRBV29-1 and TRBJ2-3, with 8 bases fitting TRBD2. Germline V gene sequence: CDR1 SQVTM, CDR2 ANQGSEA. CDR3 length: 16 amino acids. The ends lost 0 bases at V and 4 bases at J; junction bases unmatched: 9. The CDR3 reads CSVEDQWREVSDTQYF. CDR3 in DNA: TGCAGCGTTGAAGATCAGTGGCGGGAGGTATCAGATACGCAGTATTTT.

The chain couples TRBV2 to TRBJ1-1; no clear D gene. Per germline, CDR1 SNHLY and CDR2 FYNNEI. The CDR3 is made up of 14 amino acids. Trimming cost V 5 bases and J 4 bases, with 14 bases left between them. CDR3 residues: CASSNMGSITEAFF. The CDR3 DNA follows: TGTGCCAGCAGTAATATGGGGAGTATCACTGAAGCTTTCTTT.

The J gene is TRBJ2-7, the V gene TRBV29-1, with D uncertain. The germline V gene encodes CDR1 SQVTM and CDR2 ANQGSEA. The CDR3 contains 12 residues. V gave up 3 bases and J gave up 3 bases, with 9 bases separating them. CDR3 sequence: CSVEVRNYEQYF. The CDR3 DNA sequence: TGCAGCGTTGAGGTCAGAAACTACGAGCAGTACTTC.

CDR3 nucleotides: TGCGCCAGCAGCCAAGCCCAACAGGGGATAACCAATGAGCAGTTCTTC. It encodes CASSQAQQGITNEQFF. The chain carries TRBV4-1 and TRBJ2-1; TRBD1 aligns across 7 bases. The length of the CDR3 is 16 residues. The germline CDR1 and CDR2 sequences are MGHRA and YSYEKL. After removal of 1 base from V and 6 bases from J, the junction contained 9 bases not matched to a gene.

As to this clone: Other nucleotide sequences from this sample produce the same CDR3. The chain joins TRBV5-1 to TRBJ2-2, with 7 bases matching TRBD1. With 4 bases clipped from V and 1 base from J, the junction kept 1 base outside the gene matches. CDR3 length: 14 residues. Germline loops: CDR1 SGHRS, CDR2 YFSETQ. The CDR3 sequence is CASSRQGNTGELFF. In DNA form, the CDR3 reads TGCGCCAGCAGCAGACAGGGGAACACCGGGGAGCTGTTTTTT. The full variable domain, its missing parts supplied by reference TRBV5-1 and TRBJ2-2, is KAGVTQTPRYLIKTRGQQVTLSCSPISGHRSVSWYQQTPGQGLQFLFEYFSETQRNKGNFPGRFSGRQFSNSRSEMNVSTLELGDSALYLCASSRQGNTGELFFGEGSRLTVL.